The 15 T cell receptor beta chains below were found in one sample sequenced in a study of radiotherapy plus CTLA-4 blockade in lung cancer (dated by TCRdb to 2016 to 2019). The library was prepared using the immunoSEQ multiplex PCR assay. Imported from immuneACCESS, the table was reduced by TCRdb to in-frame sequences with V and J called. These copies leave out some clones; in studies compared against another copy, an unresolved V gene accounts for under half, and the cause of the remainder is not known. For this sample there are around 100,000 clones; 81% appear just once. The ten biggest clones cover 3.3% of the sample. Here the sequenced sample was peripheral blood, taken from a patient treated with radiotherapy plus ipilimumab. The receptor set was obtained from a human donor with non-small cell lung cancer that progressed on radiotherapy plus ipilimumab. Some clones in this sample may be carry-over from other donors' samples.

This clone turned up a few times. This sequence joins TRBV7-9 and TRBJ1-6; no reliable D call. Germline V gene data show CDR1 as SEHNR and CDR2 as FQNEAQ (reference sequence). This CDR3 spans 17 amino acids. Trimming left V 1 base short and J 0 bases short, with 10 bases between. DNA for the CDR3: TGTGCCAGCAGCTTAGGATCCGGGAGCTCCTATAATTCACCCCTCCACTTT. This gives the protein CASSLGSGSSYNSPLHF.

The chain combines TRBV18 with TRBJ2-7; D is unresolved. The CDR3 has 11 residues. CDR1 is KGHSH and CDR2 is LQKENI in the germline V gene. V gave up 2 bases and J gave up 6 bases, with 5 bases separating them. CDR3 bases: TGTGCCAGCTCACCAGGGGTCGAGCAGTACTTC. Protein: CASSPGVEQYF.

This sequence joins TRBV29-1 and TRBJ1-2; 7 positions agree with TRBD1. V shed 4 bases and J 6 bases; nucleotides not matched to a gene: 5. The CDR3 runs 12 residues. The germline V gene has CDR1 SQVTM and CDR2 ANQGSEA. The CDR3 here is CSVVSGGDGYTF. The DNA for the CDR3 is TGCAGCGTTGTTTCAGGGGGTGATGGCTACACCTTC.

V is TRBV25-1 and J is TRBJ2-3; a weak D match, TRBD2 (5 bases). This CDR3 has 13 residues. The germline V and J ends were trimmed by 1 base and 13 bases, with 15 bases remaining between them. Germline V gives CDR1 MGHDK, CDR2 SYGVNS. The CDR3 is CASSESLRSGEYF. The CDR3 nucleotides are TGTGCCAGCAGTGAATCTCTCCGCTCCGGGGAGTATTTT.

This clone was detected a few times. The chain uses TRBV10-1 and TRBJ1-1; D is unresolved. The V gene lost 7 bases and the J gene lost 1 base, with 16 bases spanning the gap. CDR3 length: 15 amino acids. Germline loops: CDR1 WNHNN, CDR2 SYGVQD (reference sequence). The CDR3 region is CASTSFTSANTEAFF. The DNA for the CDR3 is TGCGCCAGCACCTCATTTACTAGCGCGAACACTGAAGCTTTCTTT.

The DNA of the CDR3 is TGTGCCAGCAGTTACTCGGGGGGAGCCAAAAACATTCAGTACTTC. It codes for CASSYSGGAKNIQYF. This chain connects TRBV6-5 to TRBJ2-4; possibly TRBD2 for D (6 bases). Germline V lookup: CDR1 MNHEY, CDR2 SVGAGI. CDR3 length: 15 amino acids. The germline V and J ends were trimmed by 0 bases and 0 bases, with 6 bases remaining between them.

About this clone itself: The junction and the germline gene differ at one end; a read error may be behind it. CDR3 bases: TGTGCCAGCAGCTTATTGCGGGGAAGCACAGATACGCAGTATTTT. Its protein product is CASSLLRGSTDTQYF. The J gene is TRBJ2-3, the V gene TRBV28; possible D gene TRBD2, 6 bases. The CDR3 sequence is 15 residues long. Germline V gene data show CDR1 as MDHEN and CDR2 as SYDVKM.

The rearrangement joins TRBV6-1 to TRBJ2-3, with 7 bases matching TRBD2. This CDR3 comprises 14 residues. The trim removed 6 bases at V and 2 bases at J, leaving 5 bases unmatched. The V gene's germline CDR1 is MNHNS and CDR2 SASEGT. CDR3 nucleotide sequence: TGTGCCAGCAGATTCGGGGGGTCCACAGATACGCAGTATTTT. Residues: CASRFGGSTDTQYF.

This rearrangement joins TRBV6-6 to TRBJ2-1; 7 bases fit TRBD1. From germline, CDR1 is MNHNY and CDR2 SVGAGI (reference sequence). V lost 7 bases and J lost 6; bases outside the gene matches: 12. The CDR3 has 15 amino acids. The chain's CDR3 is CASTFEGAHLNEQFF. The CDR3 DNA reads as TGTGCCAGCACGTTTGAGGGGGCACACCTCAATGAGCAGTTCTTC.

The V call is TRBV10-3, the J call TRBJ2-7, with 9 bases identical to TRBD1. The junction had 8 bases not matched to a gene; V was cut back by 10 bases and J by 4 bases. This CDR3 is 13 amino acids long. CDR1 ENHRY and CDR2 SYGVKD come from the germline V gene. CDR3: CATRDRDTYEQYF. DNA for the CDR3: TGTGCCACCAGGGACAGGGACACTTACGAGCAGTACTTC.

The CDR3: CASSLRPGAYQPQHF. The CDR3 DNA reads as TGTGCCAGTAGTTTGAGACCTGGGGCCTATCAGCCCCAGCATTTT. This chain connects TRBV19 to TRBJ1-5; tentatively, D is TRBD1 (5 bases). The CDR3 is made up of 15 amino acids. Germline values: CDR1 LNHDA, CDR2 SQIVND (reference sequence). V lost 5 bases, J lost 5 bases, and 16 bases lay in between. Complete variable domain (other parts from reference TRBV19 and TRBJ1-5): DGGITQSPKYLFRKEGQNVTLSCEQNLNHDAMYWYRQDPGQGLRLIYYSQIVNDFQKGDIAEGYSVSREKKESFPLTVTSAQKNPTAFYLCASSLRPGAYQPQHFGDGTRLSIL.

The gene calls are TRBV7-2 and TRBJ2-5; D is perhaps TRBD1 (5 bases). Germline-derived CDR1 and CDR2 are SGHTA and FQGNSA. Trimming stripped 4 bases from V and 5 bases from J, with 17 bases between. This CDR3 is built from 15 residues. CDR3 residues: CASSSLDRGRETQYF. The CDR3 DNA follows: TGTGCCAGCAGCTCCTTAGATAGGGGCCGGGAGACCCAGTACTTC.

J is TRBJ1-5 and V is TRBV6-5, with D unclear. This CDR3 region has 13 residues. V was pared by 6 bases and J by 4 bases, with 10 bases between. Germline CDR1 and CDR2: MNHEY and SVGAGI. CDR3 protein: CASSQRKNQPQHF. CDR3 coding DNA: TGTGCCAGCAGCCAGCGGAAAAATCAGCCCCAGCATTTT.

The J gene is TRBJ2-5, the V gene TRBV6-1, with 8 bases aligning to TRBD2. This CDR3 has 15 amino acids. J lost 1 base, V lost 10 bases, and 11 bases had no gene match. Germline V gene data show CDR1 as MNHNS and CDR2 as SASEGT. This chain's CDR3 is CANGGGASGQETQYF. CDR3 sequence (DNA): TGTGCCAACGGGGGGGGCGCTAGCGGCCAAGAGACCCAGTACTTC.

The V gene is TRBV6-8, the J gene TRBJ2-7; TRBD1 might be the D (6 bases). This CDR3 has 17 residues. Trimming pared 4 bases from V and 0 bases from J, leaving 19 bases between. Germline loops: CDR1 MNHGY, CDR2 SAAAGT. Here the CDR3 DNA reads TGTGCCAGCAGTTTTTCCGCCGGGACACGAAGCTCCTACGAGCAGTACTTC. This sequence encodes CASSFSAGTRSSYEQYF.